The present TCR beta chain was sequenced within a study of OX40 agonist ivuxolimab in advanced cancers. Across the study: At 0.01 to 10 mg/kg, ivuxolimab was administered intravenously to patients every 2 weeks. Patients assigned to dose escalation were diagnosed with hepatocellular carcinoma, melanoma, renal cell or head and neck cancer. Notes on the study in general: Some patients without response likewise showed low normalized clonal expansion. Dose levels from 0.1 to 3.0 mg/kg saw CD4+ and CD8+ blood T cells expand clonally by week 6.

V lost 5 bases, J lost 4 bases, and 11 bases lay in between. The CDR3 has 13 residues. CDR1 and CDR2 (germline): SGHTA, FQGTGA. Some clones are missing from TCRdb's copy, which holds only in-frame ones; the method was immunoSEQ multiplex PCR. The table records under 80,000 clones, approximately 85% of them present only once. Note on this clone: Its cognate antigen is unknown.

The TCR was taken from an adult with an advanced solid tumor such as melanoma, head and neck, liver or kidney cancer. This specimen was CD4+ or CD8+ T cells sorted from blood, taken in a trial of the OX40 agonist ivuxolimab. The chain joins TRBV7-3 to TRBJ1-1; D is unresolved. As DNA, the CDR3 is TGTGCCAGCAGCCCAGCGCGGGGCACTGAAGCTTTCTTT. Its protein product is CASSPARGTEAFF.